This T cell receptor beta chain was found in a study of identical twins. Template switching, a step in the protocol, added a universal primer site, and cDNA carried unique molecular identifiers. TCRdb fed the 5' RACE reads into MiXCR, producing one record per CDR3 protein. The table has about 260,000 distinct CDR3 sequences, around 6.6% seen once. The CDR3 spans 14 residues. Germline V gives CDR1 SSHAT, CDR2 FNYEAQ (reference sequence). V shed 5 bases and J 1 base; nucleotides not matched to a gene: 3. Study conclusions and caveats: Within cord blood, abundant beta clonotypes carried fewer insertions, but memory repertoires showed no such trend. With beta out-of-frame sequences, excess sharing by twins was weaker.

About this clonotype itself: What it binds is unknown.

These same records also appear under a second study, on yellow fever vaccine responses in identical twins.

The sample taken for sequencing was memory (CD45RO+) T cells sorted from blood. The receptor comes from a woman aged 18-30 years in good health. The genes are TRBV7-7 and TRBJ2-3; 7 nucleotides match TRBD1. The CDR3 DNA reads as TGTGCCAGCAGCCTGACAGGGCGCACAGATACGCAGTATTTT. Amino acid sequence: CASSLTGRTDTQYF.